This T cell receptor (beta chain) was obtained from a study of blood T cells in healthy people across ages. Comment on this clonotype: Its antigen remains unknown.

This CDR3 spans 12 amino acids. Germline CDR1 MGHDK, CDR2 SYGVNS. Trimming cost V 9 bases and J 11 bases; bases outside gene matches: 12. Overall study findings and caveats: Underestimates were what the diversity estimates from one million T cells were considered to be. Naive CD4+ cells and diversity were both higher in long-lived donors than in aged donors. TCR beta diversity per million T cells fell roughly linearly with age.

Then a second PCR, running about 7 to 11 cycles, was carried out with a sample-barcoded 5' primer and a J-beta primer mix. TCRdb called the 5' RACE reads again in MiXCR, with one record for every CDR3 protein. The table lists hundreds of thousands of distinct CDR3 sequences, 29% of them singletons. The specimen sequenced was blood. This receptor was taken from a woman of 80 years or more in good health. This chain joins TRBV25-1 and TRBJ1-1; the match to TRBD1 covers 7 bases. CDR3 amino acids: CASSRIGGWAFF. The CDR3 DNA is TGTGCCAGTTCCAGAATAGGGGGCTGGGCTTTCTTT.